Shown below are 3 T cell receptor beta chains from a single sample sequenced in a study of T cell repertoires in cytomegalovirus infection. TCRdb called the reads again in MiXCR, with one record for every CDR3 protein. The profile shows some 600,000 distinct CDR3 sequences, around 24% of them singletons. The sample taken for sequencing was CD8+ T cells from PBMCs. These receptors were obtained from a human donor in good health (CMV status not recorded). Some clones in this sample may be carry-over from other donors' samples.

This clonotype was seen repeatedly, ten times or more. The chain employs TRBV12-3 or TRBV12-4 and TRBJ1-1; D remains ambiguous. The V and J ends lost 5 bases and 6 bases respectively, with 10 bases between them. CDR3 size: 12 residues. CDR3 sequence reads: CASSPGSAEAFF. DNA of the CDR3: TGTGCCAGCAGTCCGGGATCAGCTGAAGCTTTCTTT.

J is TRBJ2-7 and V is TRBV6-2 or TRBV6-3, with D tentatively TRBD1 or TRBD2 (5 bases each). From germline, CDR1 is MNHEY and CDR2 SVGEGT. V shed 6 bases and J shed 2 bases, with 26 bases lying between them. The CDR3 is 18 amino acids. The CDR3 reads CASSSLYTGTAETYEQYV. In DNA form, the CDR3 reads TGTGCCAGCAGCTCCCTCTATACCGGGACCGCTGAAACCTACGAGCAGTACGTC.

Only a few counts were recorded for this clonotype. The chain joins TRBV5-6 to TRBJ2-7, with D perhaps matching TRBD1 or TRBD2 (6 bases each). The V end lost 4 bases, the J end lost 2 bases, and 13 bases lay between the germline ends. CDR1 SGHDT and CDR2 YYEEEE come from the germline V gene. There are 14 residues in the CDR3. Here the CDR3 reads CASSPGGSTYEQYV. The DNA of the CDR3 is TGTGCCAGCAGCCCCGGGGGCTCCACCTACGAGCAGTACGTC.